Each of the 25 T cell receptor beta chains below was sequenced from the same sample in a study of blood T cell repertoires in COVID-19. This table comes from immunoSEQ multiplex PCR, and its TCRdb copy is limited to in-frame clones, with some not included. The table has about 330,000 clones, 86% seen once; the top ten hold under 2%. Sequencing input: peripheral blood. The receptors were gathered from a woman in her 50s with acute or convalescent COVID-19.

CDR3 residues: CASSGAGGMFEQFF. The CDR3 DNA reads TGTGCCAGCAGTGGAGCGGGAGGAATGTTTGAGCAGTTCTTC. The chain links TRBV5-4 to TRBJ2-1; 9 bases align to TRBD2. CDR3 length equals 14 residues. V shed 5 bases, J shed 9 bases, and the junction held 9 bases outside the gene matches. Germline V gene sequence: CDR1 SGHNT, CDR2 YYREEE (reference sequence).

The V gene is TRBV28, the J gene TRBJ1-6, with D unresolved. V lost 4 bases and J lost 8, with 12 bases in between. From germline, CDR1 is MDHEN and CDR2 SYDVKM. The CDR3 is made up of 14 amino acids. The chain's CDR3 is CASSSTSLDSPLHF. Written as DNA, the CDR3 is TGTGCCAGCAGTTCAACAAGTCTTGATTCACCCCTCCACTTT.

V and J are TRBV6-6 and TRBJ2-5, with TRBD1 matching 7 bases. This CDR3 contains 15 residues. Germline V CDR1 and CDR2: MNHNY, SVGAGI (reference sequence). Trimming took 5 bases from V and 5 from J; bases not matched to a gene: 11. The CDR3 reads CASSPPTGLRETQYF. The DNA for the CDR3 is TGTGCCAGCAGTCCCCCGACAGGGTTGCGGGAGACCCAGTACTTC.

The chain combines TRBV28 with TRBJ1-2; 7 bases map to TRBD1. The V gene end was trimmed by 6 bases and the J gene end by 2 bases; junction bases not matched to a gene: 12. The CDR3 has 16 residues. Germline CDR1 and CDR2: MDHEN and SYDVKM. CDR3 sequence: CASRRAGTEINYGYTF. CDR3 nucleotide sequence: TGTGCCAGCAGACGGGCCGGGACAGAAATCAACTATGGCTACACCTTC.

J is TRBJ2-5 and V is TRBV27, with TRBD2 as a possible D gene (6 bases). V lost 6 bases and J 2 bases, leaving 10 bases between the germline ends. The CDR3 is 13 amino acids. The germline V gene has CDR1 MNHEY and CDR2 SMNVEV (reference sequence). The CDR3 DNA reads TGTGCCAGCAGGAGACTAGATCAAGAGACCCAGTACTTC. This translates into CASRRLDQETQYF.

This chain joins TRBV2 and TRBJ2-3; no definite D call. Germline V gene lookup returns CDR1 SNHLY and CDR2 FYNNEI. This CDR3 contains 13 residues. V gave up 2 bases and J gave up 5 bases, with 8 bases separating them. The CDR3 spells CASSEPPGDTQYF. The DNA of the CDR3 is TGTGCCAGCAGTGAACCTCCGGGAGATACGCAGTATTTT.

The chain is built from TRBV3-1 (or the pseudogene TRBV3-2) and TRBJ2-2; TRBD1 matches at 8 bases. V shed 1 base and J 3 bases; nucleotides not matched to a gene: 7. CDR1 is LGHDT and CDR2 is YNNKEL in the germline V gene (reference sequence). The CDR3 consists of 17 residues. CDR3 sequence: CASSQGGRGRDTGELFF. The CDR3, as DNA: TGTGCCAGCAGCCAAGGGGGCAGGGGGCGCGACACCGGGGAGCTGTTTTTT.

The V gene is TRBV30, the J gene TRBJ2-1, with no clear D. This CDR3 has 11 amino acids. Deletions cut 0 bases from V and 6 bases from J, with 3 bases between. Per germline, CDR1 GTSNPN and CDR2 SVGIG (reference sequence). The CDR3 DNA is TGTGCCTGGAGTGTACTCAATGAGCAGTTCTTC. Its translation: CAWSVLNEQFF.

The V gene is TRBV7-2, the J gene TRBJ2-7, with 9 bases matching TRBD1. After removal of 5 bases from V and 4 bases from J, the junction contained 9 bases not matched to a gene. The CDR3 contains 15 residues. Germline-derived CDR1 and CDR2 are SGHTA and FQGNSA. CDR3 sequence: CASSLTQGARYEQYF. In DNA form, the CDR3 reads TGTGCCAGCAGCCTCACACAGGGGGCGAGATACGAGCAGTACTTC.

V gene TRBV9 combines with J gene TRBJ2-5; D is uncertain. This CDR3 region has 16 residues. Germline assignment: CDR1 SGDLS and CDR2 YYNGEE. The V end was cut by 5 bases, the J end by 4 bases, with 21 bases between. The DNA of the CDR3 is TGTGCCAGCAGTACATCACCGACTCCTAGAGGAGAGACCCAGTACTTC. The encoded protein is CASSTSPTPRGETQYF.

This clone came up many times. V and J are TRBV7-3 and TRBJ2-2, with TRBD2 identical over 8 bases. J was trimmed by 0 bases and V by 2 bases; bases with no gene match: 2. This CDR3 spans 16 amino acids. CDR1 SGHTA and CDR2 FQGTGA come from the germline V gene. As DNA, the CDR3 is TGTGCCAGCAGCTTACATAGCGGGGCGAACACCGGGGAGCTGTTTTTT. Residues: CASSLHSGANTGELFF.

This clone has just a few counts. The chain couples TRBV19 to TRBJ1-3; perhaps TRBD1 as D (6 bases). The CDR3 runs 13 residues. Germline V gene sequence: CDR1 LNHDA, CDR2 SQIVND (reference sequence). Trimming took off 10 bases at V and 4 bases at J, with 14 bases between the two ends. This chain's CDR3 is CATRTGYGNTIYF. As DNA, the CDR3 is TGTGCCACTCGAACAGGGTACGGAAACACCATATATTTT. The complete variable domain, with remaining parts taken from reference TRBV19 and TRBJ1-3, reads DGGITQSPKYLFRKEGQNVTLSCEQNLNHDAMYWYRQDPGQGLRLIYYSQIVNDFQKGDIAEGYSVSREKKESFPLTVTSAQKNPTAFYLCATRTGYGNTIYFGEGSWLTVV.

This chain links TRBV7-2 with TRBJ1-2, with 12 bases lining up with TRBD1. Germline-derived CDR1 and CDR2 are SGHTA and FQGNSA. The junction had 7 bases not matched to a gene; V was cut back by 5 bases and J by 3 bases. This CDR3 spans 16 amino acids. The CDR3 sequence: CASSIMGQGADYGYTF. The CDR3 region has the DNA TGTGCCAGCAGCATAATGGGACAGGGGGCTGACTATGGCTACACCTTC.

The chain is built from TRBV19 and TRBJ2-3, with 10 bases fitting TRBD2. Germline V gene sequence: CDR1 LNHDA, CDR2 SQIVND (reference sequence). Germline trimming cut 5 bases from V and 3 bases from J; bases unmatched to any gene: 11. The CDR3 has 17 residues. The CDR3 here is CASSVLAGNWKTDTQYF. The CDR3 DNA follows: TGTGCCAGTAGTGTACTAGCGGGAAATTGGAAGACAGATACGCAGTATTTT.

CDR3 amino acids: CASPGLGQETQYF. Here the CDR3 DNA reads TGTGCCAGTCCCGGACTAGGCCAAGAGACCCAGTACTTC. The chain couples TRBV27 to TRBJ2-5, with TRBD2 matching over 7 bases. The CDR3 consists of 13 residues. J gave up 1 base and V 9 bases, and 5 bases lay outside the gene matches. Germline CDR1 and CDR2: MNHEY and SMNVEV (reference sequence).

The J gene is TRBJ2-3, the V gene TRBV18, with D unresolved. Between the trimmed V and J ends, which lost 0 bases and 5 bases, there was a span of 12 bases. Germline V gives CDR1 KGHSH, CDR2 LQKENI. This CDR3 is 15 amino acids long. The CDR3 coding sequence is TGTGCCAGCTCACCACCTATGCGAGGTGAAGATACGCAGTATTTT. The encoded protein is CASSPPMRGEDTQYF.

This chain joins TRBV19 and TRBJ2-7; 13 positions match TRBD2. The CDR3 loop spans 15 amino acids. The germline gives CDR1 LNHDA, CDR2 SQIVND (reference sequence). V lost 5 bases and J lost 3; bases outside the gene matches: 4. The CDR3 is CASSSGTSGVYEQYF. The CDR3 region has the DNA TGTGCCAGTAGTTCAGGGACTAGCGGGGTCTACGAGCAGTACTTC.

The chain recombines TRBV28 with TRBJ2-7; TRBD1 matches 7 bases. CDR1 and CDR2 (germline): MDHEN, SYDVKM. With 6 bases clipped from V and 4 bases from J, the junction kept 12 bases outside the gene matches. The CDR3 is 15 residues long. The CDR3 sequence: CASRPSRQGRYEQYF. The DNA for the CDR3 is TGTGCCAGCAGGCCTTCTCGACAGGGAAGGTACGAGCAGTACTTC.

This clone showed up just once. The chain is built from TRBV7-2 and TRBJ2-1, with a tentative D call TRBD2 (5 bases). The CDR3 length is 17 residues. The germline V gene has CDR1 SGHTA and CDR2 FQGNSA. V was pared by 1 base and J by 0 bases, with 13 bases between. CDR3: CASSLDSRLRSYNEQFF. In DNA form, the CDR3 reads TGTGCCAGCAGCTTAGATTCCAGACTACGCTCCTACAATGAGCAGTTCTTC.

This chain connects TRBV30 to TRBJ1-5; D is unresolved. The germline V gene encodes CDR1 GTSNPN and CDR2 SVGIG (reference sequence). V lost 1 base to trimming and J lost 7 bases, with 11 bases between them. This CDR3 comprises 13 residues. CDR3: CAWSGTGNQPQHF. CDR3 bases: TGTGCCTGGAGTGGTACCGGGAACCAGCCCCAGCATTTT.

The CDR3 DNA reads TGCAGCATGGGCCAGGGGGCCGGAGAGACCCAGTACTTC. This codes for CSMGQGAGETQYF. The gene calls are TRBV29-1 and TRBJ2-5; 8 bases fit TRBD1. The CDR3 runs 13 residues. Unmatched junction bases numbered 9, after V lost 8 bases and J lost 4 bases. The V gene's germline CDR1 is SQVTM and CDR2 ANQGSEA.

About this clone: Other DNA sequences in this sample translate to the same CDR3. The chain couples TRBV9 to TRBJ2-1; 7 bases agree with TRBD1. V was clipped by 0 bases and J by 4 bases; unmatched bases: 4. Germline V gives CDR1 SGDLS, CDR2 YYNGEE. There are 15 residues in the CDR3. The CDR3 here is CASSVEGQTYNEQFF. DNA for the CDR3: TGTGCCAGCAGCGTAGAGGGACAGACGTACAATGAGCAGTTCTTC.

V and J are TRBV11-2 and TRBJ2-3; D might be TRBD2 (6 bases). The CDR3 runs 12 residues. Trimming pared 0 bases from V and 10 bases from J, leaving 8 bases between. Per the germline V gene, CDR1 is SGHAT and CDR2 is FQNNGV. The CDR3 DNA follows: TGTGCCAGCAGCTTAGAGGGCGGGGCGCAGTATTTT. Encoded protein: CASSLEGGAQYF. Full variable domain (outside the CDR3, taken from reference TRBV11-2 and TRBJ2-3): EAGVAQSPRYKIIEKRQSVAFWCNPISGHATLYWYQQILGQGPKLLIQFQNNGVVDDSQLPKDRFSAERLKGVDSTLKIQPAKLEDSAVYLCASSLEGGAQYFGPGTRLTVL.

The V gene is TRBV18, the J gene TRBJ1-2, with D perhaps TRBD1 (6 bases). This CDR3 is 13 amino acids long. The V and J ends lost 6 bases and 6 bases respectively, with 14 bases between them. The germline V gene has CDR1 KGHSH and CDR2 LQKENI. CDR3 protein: CASSRGQADGYTF. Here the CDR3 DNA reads TGTGCCAGCTCCAGGGGACAAGCGGATGGCTACACCTTC.

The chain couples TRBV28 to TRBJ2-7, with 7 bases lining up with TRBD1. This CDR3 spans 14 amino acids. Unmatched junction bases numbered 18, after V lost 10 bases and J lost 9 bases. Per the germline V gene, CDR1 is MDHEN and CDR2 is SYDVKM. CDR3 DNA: TGTGCCACACATTCCGGGACAGATCTACGGAGGCAGTACTTC. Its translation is CATHSGTDLRRQYF. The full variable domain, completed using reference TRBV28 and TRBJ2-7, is DVKVTQSSRYLVKRTGEKVFLECVQDMDHENMFWYRQDPGLGLRLIYFSYDVKMKEKGDIPEGYSVSREKKERFSLILESASTNQTSMYLCATHSGTDLRRQYFGPGTRLTVT.